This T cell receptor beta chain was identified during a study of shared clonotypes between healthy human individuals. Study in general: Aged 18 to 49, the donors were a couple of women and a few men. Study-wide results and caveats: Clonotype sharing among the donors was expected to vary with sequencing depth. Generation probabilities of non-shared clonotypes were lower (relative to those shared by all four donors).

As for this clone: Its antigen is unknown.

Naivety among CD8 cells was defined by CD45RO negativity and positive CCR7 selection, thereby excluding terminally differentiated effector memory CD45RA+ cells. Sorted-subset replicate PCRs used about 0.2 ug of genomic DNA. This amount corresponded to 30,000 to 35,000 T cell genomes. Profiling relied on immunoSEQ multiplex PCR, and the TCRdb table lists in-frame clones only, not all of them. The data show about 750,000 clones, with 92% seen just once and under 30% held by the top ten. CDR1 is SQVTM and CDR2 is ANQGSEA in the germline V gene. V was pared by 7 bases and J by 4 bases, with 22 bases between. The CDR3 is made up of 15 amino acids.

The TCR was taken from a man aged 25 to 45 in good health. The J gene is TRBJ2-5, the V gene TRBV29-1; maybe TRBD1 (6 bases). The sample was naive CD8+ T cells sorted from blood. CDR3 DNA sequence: TGCAGCGCAATCCCCGGCAGGACAGCAGTAGAGACCCAGTACTTC. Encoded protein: CSAIPGRTAVETQYF.